The present T cell receptor beta chain was sequenced within a study of T cells after yellow fever vaccination. From germline, CDR1 is SGHVS and CDR2 FNYEAQ. This CDR3 spans 18 amino acids. V trimming: 4 bases; J trimming: 5 bases; junction bases outside the gene matches: 13. Findings of the study overall: Clonotype sharing between CD4 and CD8 compartments was small.

This clonotype was observed a few times. Its antigen is not identified. Each CDR3 protein is one row after TCRdb ran MiXCR on the 5' RACE reads. Of more than 250,000 distinct CDR3 sequences listed, approximately 7% were seen once; the top ten hold about 18%. The receptor comes from a man aged 18 to 29 who received the YFV17D yellow fever vaccine. The chain employs TRBV7-6 and TRBJ2-2, with 10 positions matching TRBD1. The material sequenced was PBMCs, taken about 41 days after the first yellow fever vaccination. The CDR3 sequence: CASSSHPGQGIITGELFF. CDR3 sequence (DNA): TGTGCCAGCAGCTCCCACCCGGGACAGGGGATAATAACCGGGGAGCTGTTTTTT.